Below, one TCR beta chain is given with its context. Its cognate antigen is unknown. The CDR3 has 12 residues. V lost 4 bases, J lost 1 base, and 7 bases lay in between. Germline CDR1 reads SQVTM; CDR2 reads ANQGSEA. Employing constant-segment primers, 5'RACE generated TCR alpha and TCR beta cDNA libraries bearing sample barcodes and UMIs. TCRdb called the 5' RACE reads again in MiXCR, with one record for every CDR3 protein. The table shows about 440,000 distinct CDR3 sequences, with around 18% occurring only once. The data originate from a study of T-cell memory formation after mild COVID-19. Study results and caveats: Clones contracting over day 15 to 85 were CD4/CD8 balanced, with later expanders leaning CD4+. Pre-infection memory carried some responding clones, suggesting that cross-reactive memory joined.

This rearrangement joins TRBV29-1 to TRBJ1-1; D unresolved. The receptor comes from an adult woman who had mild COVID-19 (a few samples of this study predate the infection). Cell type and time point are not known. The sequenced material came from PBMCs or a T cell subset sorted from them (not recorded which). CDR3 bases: TGCAGCGTTGTAGTCCCGAACACTGAAGCTTTCTTT. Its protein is CSVVVPNTEAFF.